Below are 11 T cell receptor beta chains sequenced from a single sample in a study of cytomegalovirus exposure and HLA in healthy donors. The assay was immunoSEQ multiplex PCR, and TCRdb's table has in-frame clones only and misses some. This table holds about 82,000 clones, about 92% found once. Input material: PBMCs. The source of these receptors is a man aged 18 to 29 in good health and CMV-seronegative.

This chain uses TRBV11-1 with TRBJ2-5, with D possibly being TRBD1 (6 bases). V lost 2 bases, J lost 5 bases, and 12 bases lay in between. CDR1 and CDR2 from the germline V gene are SGHAT and FQDESV (reference sequence). This CDR3 contains 14 residues. CDR3 region: CASSLMGAGETQYF. The CDR3 DNA sequence: TGTGCCAGCAGCTTAATGGGGGCAGGGGAGACCCAGTACTTC. The whole variable domain, remainder taken from reference TRBV11-1 and TRBJ2-5, is EAEVAQSPRYKITEKSQAVAFWCDPISGHATLYWYRQILGQGPELLVQFQDESVVDDSQLPKDRFSAERLKGVDSTLKIQPAELGDSAMYLCASSLMGAGETQYFGPGTRLLVL.

V is TRBV19 and J is TRBJ1-5, with D perhaps TRBD1 (6 bases). The germline V gene encodes CDR1 LNHDA and CDR2 SQIVND (reference sequence). The CDR3 is made up of 13 amino acids. Trimming stripped 5 bases from V and 6 bases from J, with 11 bases between. The CDR3 DNA sequence: TGTGCCAGTAGTCAGACACAGGGTCAGCCCCAGCATTTT. Encoded protein: CASSQTQGQPQHF.

The rearrangement uses TRBV6-6 and TRBJ1-1; D unresolved. Trimming removed 7 bases at V and 5 bases at J, with 14 bases between. Germline-derived CDR1 and CDR2 are MNHNY and SVGAGI (reference sequence). CDR3 length equals 13 residues. The CDR3 nucleotides are TGTGCCAGCACCCCCCTACGGGGAACTGAAGCTTTCTTT. This translates into CASTPLRGTEAFF.

This clone was counted a few times. The chain employs TRBV5-4 and TRBJ2-5, with a possible D match to TRBD2 (7 bases). Trimming shortened V by 0 bases and J by 4 bases, and 19 bases separated the two germline ends. The CDR3 is 17 amino acids. Germline CDR1 and CDR2: SGHNT and YYREEE (reference sequence). CDR3 loop: CASSLARAGHSRETQYF. In DNA form, the CDR3 reads TGTGCCAGCAGCTTGGCCCGAGCGGGACACTCCCGAGAGACCCAGTACTTC.

This sequence joins TRBV18 and TRBJ1-5, with TRBD1 identical over 8 bases. This CDR3 is 15 amino acids long. V shed 3 bases and J 3 bases; nucleotides not matched to a gene: 4. In germline, CDR1 is KGHSH, CDR2 LQKENI. CDR3: CASSPGTGYNQPQHF. Here the CDR3 DNA reads TGTGCCAGCTCACCGGGGACAGGCTACAATCAGCCCCAGCATTTT.

This chain links TRBV7-6 with TRBJ2-5; no clear D. Germline CDR1 SGHVS, CDR2 FNYEAQ. This CDR3 is 15 amino acids long. Trimming cost V 0 bases and J 5 bases, with 13 bases left between them. The CDR3 coding sequence is TGTGCCAGCAGCTTAGCGCCATTGTTAAGCGAGACCCAGTACTTC. Translating gives CASSLAPLLSETQYF.

J is TRBJ1-5 and V is TRBV7-8; tentative D call: TRBD1 (6 bases). The CDR3 contains 15 residues. V was pared by 0 bases and J by 6 bases, with 12 bases between. The germline V gene encodes CDR1 SGHVS and CDR2 FQNEAQ. CDR3 region: CASSLAPGVRQPQHF. The CDR3 nucleotides read TGTGCCAGCAGCTTAGCGCCAGGGGTTCGTCAGCCCCAGCATTTT.

The chain links TRBV6-5 to TRBJ2-5; 8 nucleotides match TRBD1. Germline V lookup: CDR1 MNHEY, CDR2 SVGAGI. This CDR3 has 14 residues. J was trimmed by 5 bases and V by 5 bases; bases with no gene match: 7. CDR3 in amino acids: CASSTWDRRETQYF. CDR3 bases: TGTGCCAGCAGTACTTGGGACAGGAGGGAGACCCAGTACTTC.

This clone was seen once. J is TRBJ2-7 and V is TRBV7-9; possibly TRBD1 for D (6 bases). V was clipped by 0 bases and J by 7 bases, with 7 bases between them. From germline, CDR1 is SEHNR and CDR2 FQNEAQ (reference sequence). This CDR3 has 12 residues. CDR3 sequence: CASSLAGGEQYF. CDR3 nucleotides: TGTGCCAGCAGCTTAGCAGGGGGTGAGCAGTACTTC.

CDR3 region: CASKESLDTEAFF. The CDR3 bases are TGCGCCAGCAAGGAGAGTTTAGACACTGAAGCTTTCTTT. V and J are TRBV5-1 and TRBJ1-1; D unclear. V shed 6 bases and J shed 3 bases, with 12 bases lying between them. Germline CDR1 reads SGHRS; CDR2 reads YFSETQ. This CDR3 has 13 residues.

CDR3 nucleotides: TGCGCCAGCAGCCAAGATAGCATCCCTAGCGGGGGGAGCACAGATACGCAGTATTTT. It specifies CASSQDSIPSGGSTDTQYF. The chain is built from TRBV4-1 and TRBJ2-3; TRBD2 aligns across 11 bases. Germline CDR1 reads MGHRA; CDR2 reads YSYEKL. The CDR3 runs 19 residues. V trimming: 0 bases; J trimming: 0 bases; junction bases outside the gene matches: 8.